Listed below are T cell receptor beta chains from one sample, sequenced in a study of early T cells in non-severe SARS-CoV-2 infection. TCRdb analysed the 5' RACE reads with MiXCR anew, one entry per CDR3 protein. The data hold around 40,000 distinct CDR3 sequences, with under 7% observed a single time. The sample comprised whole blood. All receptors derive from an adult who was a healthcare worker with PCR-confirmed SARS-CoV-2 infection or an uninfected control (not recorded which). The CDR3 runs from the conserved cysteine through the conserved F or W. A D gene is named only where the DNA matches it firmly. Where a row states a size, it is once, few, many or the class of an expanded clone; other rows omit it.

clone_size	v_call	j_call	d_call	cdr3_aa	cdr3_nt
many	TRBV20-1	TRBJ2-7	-	CSARMGASSEQYF	TGCAGTGCTAGAATGGGGGCCTCCTCCGAGCAGTACTTC
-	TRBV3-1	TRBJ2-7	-	CASSQVGGIAYEQYF	TGTGCCAGCAGCCAAGTGGGCGGGATAGCCTACGAGCAGTACTTC
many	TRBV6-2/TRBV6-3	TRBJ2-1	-	CASIGRASSYNEQFF	TGTGCCAGCATCGGGCGGGCGAGCTCCTACAATGAGCAGTTCTTC
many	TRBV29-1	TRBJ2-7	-	CSVGDTYEQYF	TGCAGCGTTGGGGATACCTACGAGCAGTACTTC
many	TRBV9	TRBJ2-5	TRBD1	CASSPGDRDQETQYF	TGTGCCAGCAGCCCAGGGGACAGGGATCAAGAGACCCAGTACTTC
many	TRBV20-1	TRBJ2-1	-	CSAPIGALNEQFF	TGCAGTGCTCCTATAGGAGCTCTGAATGAGCAGTTCTTC
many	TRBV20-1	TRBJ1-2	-	CSATAGMRYGYTF	TGCAGTGCTACCGCAGGGATGCGCTATGGCTACACCTTC
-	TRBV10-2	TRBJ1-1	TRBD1	CASRGTGGKTEAFF	TGCGCCAGCAGAGGGACAGGAGGAAAAACTGAAGCTTTCTTT
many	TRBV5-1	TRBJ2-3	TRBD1	CASSTGTGGSDTQYF	TGCGCCAGCAGCACCGGGACAGGGGGATCAGATACGCAGTATTTT
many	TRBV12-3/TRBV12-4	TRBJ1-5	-	CASSAYTDSNQPQHF	TGTGCCAGCAGTGCCTACACAGATAGCAATCAGCCCCAGCATTTT
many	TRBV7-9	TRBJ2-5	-	CASSLGGPLGQETQYF	TGTGCCAGCAGCTTAGGGGGACCATTGGGGCAAGAGACCCAGTACTTC
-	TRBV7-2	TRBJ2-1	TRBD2	CASSIPLTREGGNEQFF	TGTGCCAGCAGCATACCCCTTACGCGGGAGGGAGGCAATGAGCAGTTCTTC
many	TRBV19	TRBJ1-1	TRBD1	CASSIDLAGGAHFTEAFF	TGTGCCAGTAGTATAGATCTGGCAGGGGGCGCCCATTTCACTGAAGCTTTCTTT
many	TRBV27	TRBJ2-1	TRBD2	CASSQSSGRGVEQFF	TGTGCCAGCAGTCAATCCAGCGGGAGAGGGGTTGAGCAGTTCTTC
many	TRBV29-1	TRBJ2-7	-	CSVVTGMVPEQYF	TGCAGCGTTGTAACAGGGATGGTCCCCGAGCAGTACTTC
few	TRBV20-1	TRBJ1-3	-	CSARPLQGFPNTIYF	TGCAGTGCTCGTCCCCTCCAGGGTTTCCCAAACACCATATATTTT